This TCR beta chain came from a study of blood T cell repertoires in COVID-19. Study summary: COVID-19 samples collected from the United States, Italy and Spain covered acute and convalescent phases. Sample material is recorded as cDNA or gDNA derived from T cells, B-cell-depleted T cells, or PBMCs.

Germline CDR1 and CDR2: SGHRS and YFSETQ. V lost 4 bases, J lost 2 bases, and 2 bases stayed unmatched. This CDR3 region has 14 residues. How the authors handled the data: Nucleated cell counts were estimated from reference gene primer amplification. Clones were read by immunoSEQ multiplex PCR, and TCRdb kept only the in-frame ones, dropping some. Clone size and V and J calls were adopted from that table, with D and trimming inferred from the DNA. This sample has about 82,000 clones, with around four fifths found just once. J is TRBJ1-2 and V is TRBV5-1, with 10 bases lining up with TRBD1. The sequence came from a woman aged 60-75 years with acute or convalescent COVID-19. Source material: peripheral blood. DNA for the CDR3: TGCGCCAGCAGCGAGGACAGGGGGAACTATGGCTACACCTTC. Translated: CASSEDRGNYGYTF.